This T cell receptor beta chain was captured by sequencing in a study of cytomegalovirus exposure and HLA in healthy donors. Notes on the study in general: TCR clusters originating in the first cohort tended to co-occur in the 100 to 150 validation repertoires, according to a later analysis.

Produced via immunoSEQ multiplex PCR; TCRdb's table is partial and in-frame only. Of around 120,000 clones in the sample, roughly 90% were seen once. In regard to this clone: The antigen remains undetermined.

The germline gives CDR1 SNHLY, CDR2 FYNNEI. The CDR3 has 12 residues. With 6 bases clipped from V and 6 bases from J, the junction kept 0 bases outside the gene matches. Separate from the approximately 700-subject first cohort was the approximately 120-subject validation cohort, to which the donors belonged. The rearrangement uses TRBV2 and TRBJ2-3, with 10 bases aligning to TRBD2. This clonotype originated in a woman between 18 and 29 years old in good health and CMV-seronegative. The sample consisted of PBMCs. The CDR3 nucleotides read TGTGCCAGCAGGACTAGCGGGGATACGCAGTATTTT. It translates to CASRTSGDTQYF.